Sequencing of this TCR beta chain was carried out in a study of T cell responses to AZD1222 COVID-19 vaccine. Assay used: immunoSEQ multiplex PCR; TCRdb lists only in-frame clones, some missing. The sample has under 150,000 clones; approximately 93% are singletons. The CDR3 spans 15 residues. CDR1 is SQVTM and CDR2 is ANQGSEA in the germline V gene. V lost 6 bases, J lost 1 base, and 18 bases lay in between. Comments on this clone: Its antigen is not known.

Study findings and constraints: Along spike, vaccine-associated CD4 TCRs were found throughout, with dominance at 160-218 and 743-854. Possibly, clonal diversity was underestimated; donors were largely white British and included more females. There were repertoire samples only from the period after the peak T cell response. Two AZD1222 doses significantly raised spike-specific TCR breadth and depth over controls.

The sequences come from peripheral blood, collected on day 0 of AZD1222 vaccination. This TCR was recovered from an adult in good health. J is TRBJ1-1 and V is TRBV29-1; D is ambiguous. The CDR3 region is CSVFKVRRQNTEAFF. CDR3 in DNA: TGCAGCGTCTTTAAAGTCCGACGACAGAACACTGAAGCTTTCTTT.